Shown below are 16 T cell receptor beta chains from a single sample sequenced in a study of Ad26.COV2.S vaccination and SARS-CoV-2 variants. The treatment: roughly 19 received Ad26.COV2.S at low or high dose, single or two shots; about 5 received placebo; per-sample allocation not given. Sample collection was performed on day 63 after the first vaccine or placebo injection. The method was immunoSEQ multiplex PCR; TCRdb's version includes in-frame clones alone and lacks a portion of them. The sample lists about half a million clones, about 88% seen once, with 1.7% in the top ten. The material was peripheral blood, obtained in a trial of Ad26.COV2.S vaccine versus placebo. These TCRs come from a person aged 18 to 59 who received the Ad26.COV2.S COVID-19 vaccine or a placebo.

This chain links TRBV28 with TRBJ1-2, with unresolved D. CDR3 size: 12 residues. CDR1 and CDR2 (germline): MDHEN, SYDVKM. CDR3 sequence reads: CALRSGVGGYTF. For the CDR3, the DNA is TGTGCGTTACGATCCGGGGTGGGCGGCTACACCTTC.

This clone appeared a single time. The rearrangement links TRBV6-5 to TRBJ2-2; D gene unclear. Trimming left V 6 bases short and J 4 bases short, with 15 bases between. The CDR3 has 15 residues. Per germline, CDR1 MNHEY and CDR2 SVGAGI. The CDR3, as DNA: TGTGCCAGCAGCACCCCCACCGTGGGCACCGGGGAGCTGTTTTTT. Residues: CASSTPTVGTGELFF.

The chain is built from TRBV7-9 and TRBJ1-1, with no clear D. The CDR3 consists of 14 residues. CDR1 is SEHNR and CDR2 is FQNEAQ in the germline V gene (reference sequence). The V end lost 1 base, the J end lost 1 base, and 7 bases lay between the germline ends. The CDR3 reads CASSLVSGNTEAFF. The CDR3 DNA sequence: TGTGCCAGCAGCTTAGTGTCAGGGAACACTGAAGCTTTCTTT.

J is TRBJ2-1 and V is TRBV7-3; 8 nucleotides agree with TRBD2. Germline V gives CDR1 SGHTA, CDR2 FQGTGA. After removal of 4 bases from V and 10 bases from J, the junction contained 12 bases not matched to a gene. The CDR3 consists of 15 residues. The CDR3 spells CASSSQGLAGTEQFF. The DNA of the CDR3 is TGTGCCAGCAGCTCTCAAGGGCTAGCGGGCACAGAGCAGTTCTTC.

The chain links TRBV7-2 to TRBJ2-1; 9 nucleotides align to TRBD2. Germline values: CDR1 SGHTA, CDR2 FQGNSA. The CDR3 spans 17 residues. V trimming: 1 base; J trimming: 5 bases; junction bases outside the gene matches: 9. The CDR3 DNA reads TGTGCCAGCAGCTTAGGAGTGAGGGCGGGGGGGCACAATGAGCAGTTCTTC. This sequence encodes CASSLGVRAGGHNEQFF.

The chain joins TRBV6-5 to TRBJ2-7, with D possibly matching TRBD1 (6 bases). With 6 bases removed from V and 2 bases from J, the gap between germline ends came to 17 bases. The CDR3 sequence is 15 residues long. From germline, CDR1 is MNHEY and CDR2 SVGAGI. CDR3 protein: CASRAYRDRAYEQYF. The CDR3 nucleotides read TGTGCCAGCAGAGCCTACAGGGATCGCGCCTACGAGCAGTACTTC.

The genes are TRBV5-1 and TRBJ2-3, with TRBD1 matching over 7 bases. Germline CDR1 SGHRS, CDR2 YFSETQ. J lost 8 bases, V lost 4 bases, and 13 bases had no gene match. The CDR3 totals 15 residues. The CDR3, as DNA: TGCGCCAGCAGCGTACCGGGACAGTCATATCGTACGCAGTATTTT. This gives the protein CASSVPGQSYRTQYF.

This chain connects TRBV7-9 to TRBJ2-3; D is ambiguous. The CDR3 extends over 16 amino acids. Trimming took off 3 bases at V and 3 bases at J, with 16 bases between the two ends. CDR1 SEHNR and CDR2 FQNEAQ come from the germline V gene (reference sequence). The CDR3 region has the DNA TGTGCCAGCAGCTTGGGCCTATCCACCGGGACAGATACGCAGTATTTT. This gives the protein CASSLGLSTGTDTQYF.

This rearrangement joins TRBV11-2 to TRBJ2-3, with 8 nucleotides matching TRBD2. CDR1 and CDR2 (germline): SGHAT, FQNNGV. Trimming removed 6 bases from V and 6 bases from J; junction bases left unmatched: 8. The CDR3 loop spans 14 amino acids. For the CDR3, the DNA is TGTGCCAGCAGTCTAAGCGGGAGCTCCGATACGCAGTATTTT. Translated, it gives CASSLSGSSDTQYF.

This chain connects TRBV24-1 to TRBJ2-3, with a weak D call TRBD2 (5 bases). Germline-derived CDR1 and CDR2 are KGHDR and SFDVKD. This CDR3 spans 15 amino acids. The germline V and J ends were trimmed by 1 base and 4 bases, with 11 bases remaining between them. This CDR3 reads CATSDFPGMADTQYF. Written as DNA, the CDR3 is TGTGCCACCAGTGATTTTCCGGGAATGGCAGATACGCAGTATTTT.

This rearrangement joins TRBV11-1 to TRBJ1-2; TRBD1 might be the D (6 bases). The germline V and J ends were trimmed by 1 base and 2 bases, with 11 bases remaining between them. The CDR3 has 15 amino acids. Per germline, CDR1 SGHAT and CDR2 FQDESV (reference sequence). This CDR3 reads CASSLEGHSNYGYTF. Here the CDR3 DNA reads TGTGCCAGCAGCTTAGAGGGACATTCGAACTATGGCTACACCTTC.

The chain recombines TRBV9 with TRBJ2-7; perhaps TRBD1 as D (6 bases). The CDR3 runs 15 residues. The V end was cut by 3 bases, the J end by 2 bases, with 15 bases between. Germline V gene sequence: CDR1 SGDLS, CDR2 YYNGEE. The CDR3 loop reads CASSATQGSAYEQYF. The CDR3 nucleotides read TGTGCCAGCAGCGCAACACAGGGCTCGGCCTACGAGCAGTACTTC. Using reference TRBV9 and TRBJ2-7 for the parts outside the CDR3, the full variable domain is DSGVTQTPKHLITATGQRVTLRCSPRSGDLSVYWYQQSLDQGLQFLIQYYNGEERAKGNILERFSAQQFPDLHSELNLSSLELGDSALYFCASSATQGSAYEQYFGPGTRLTVT.

The chain couples TRBV28 to TRBJ2-3; 11 nucleotides match TRBD2. This CDR3 is 16 amino acids long. Germline CDR1 reads MDHEN; CDR2 reads SYDVKM. Losses at the gene ends were 3 bases for V and 3 bases for J; bases not matched to a gene: 5. The CDR3 loop reads CASSFPGLAATDTQYF. Written as DNA, the CDR3 is TGTGCCAGCAGTTTTCCGGGACTAGCGGCGACAGATACGCAGTATTTT.

This clone showed up just a few times. This chain joins TRBV6-1 and TRBJ2-7; D is perhaps TRBD1 (6 bases). The CDR3 totals 17 residues. V dropped 2 bases and J dropped 1 base, with 18 bases sitting between them. Germline CDR1 MNHNS, CDR2 SASEGT. CDR3 nucleotides: TGTGCCAGCAGTGAATATCGACCGACAGGTTTTTCCTACGAGCAGTACTTC. Residues: CASSEYRPTGFSYEQYF.

This clone occurred a few times. It is unclear where the CDR3 begins or ends on the DNA, so no DNA is shown, and the CDR3 is as TCRdb lists it. V and J are TRBV27 and TRBJ1-2. From germline, CDR1 is MNHEY and CDR2 SMNVEV (reference sequence). Counting both end residues, the CDR3 totals 13 amino acids. The CDR3 loop reads CASSSSPNYGYTF.

On this clone: Other DNA sequences of this sample code for an identical CDR3. This CDR3 reads CASSASMNTEAFF. The CDR3 DNA sequence: TGTGCCAGCAGCGCCTCTATGAACACTGAAGCTTTCTTT. The rearrangement uses TRBV7-3 and TRBJ1-1; D is unclear. V lost 5 bases, J lost 0 bases, and 7 bases lay in between. There are 13 residues in the CDR3. The germline CDR1 and CDR2 sequences are SGHTA and FQGTGA.